The 29 T cell receptor beta chains below all came from one sample that was sequenced in a study of cytomegalovirus exposure and HLA in healthy donors. Use of 60 Vbeta and 13 Jbeta primers characterized the PCR. Profiled with immunoSEQ multiplex PCR; TCRdb holds only in-frame clones, not every one. The table records roughly 160,000 clones, roughly 80% of them present only once. Sequencing was done on a sample of PBMCs. Source of these receptors: a woman aged 30 to 39 in good health and CMV-seropositive.

The genes are TRBV7-3 and TRBJ2-2, with 10 positions matching TRBD2. With V trimmed by 2 bases and J by 1 base, 7 bases remained unmatched. Germline V gene data show CDR1 as SGHTA and CDR2 as FQGTGA. The CDR3 is 18 amino acids. The chain's CDR3 is CASSLLAGALGNTGELFF. CDR3 sequence (DNA): TGTGCCAGCAGCTTACTAGCGGGAGCCCTCGGGAACACCGGGGAGCTGTTTTTT.

CDR3 DNA: TGTGCCAGCAGGAAAGCGCACTATGGCTACACCTTC. It codes for CASRKAHYGYTF. This chain uses TRBV28 with TRBJ1-2; no reliable D call. Per germline, CDR1 MDHEN and CDR2 SYDVKM. CDR3 length equals 12 residues. V lost 6 bases, J lost 3 bases, and 8 bases lay in between.

This chain uses TRBV9 with TRBJ2-1; TRBD1 matches at 8 bases. V was pared by 5 bases and J by 7 bases, with 5 bases of the junction left unmatched. CDR1 SGDLS and CDR2 YYNGEE come from the germline V gene. The CDR3 is made up of 13 amino acids. This chain's CDR3 is CASSGTGFNEQFF. The CDR3 DNA reads as TGTGCCAGCAGTGGGACAGGATTTAATGAGCAGTTCTTC.

The chain recombines TRBV18 with TRBJ2-7; D might be TRBD1 (6 bases). Trimming took off 3 bases at V and 0 bases at J, with 9 bases between the two ends. The V gene's germline CDR1 is KGHSH and CDR2 LQKENI. CDR3 length equals 14 residues. CDR3 sequence: CASSPGQSSYEQYF. In nucleotides, the CDR3 is TGTGCCAGCTCACCCGGACAGTCCTCCTACGAGCAGTACTTC.

The chain joins TRBV9 to TRBJ2-1; TRBD2 agrees at 10 bases. This CDR3 comprises 14 residues. With V trimmed by 7 bases and J by 8 bases, 9 bases remained unmatched. Germline lookup yields CDR1 SGDLS and CDR2 YYNGEE. CDR3 nucleotides: TGTGCCAGCTCCATAAGCGGGGGGGACGATGAGCAGTTCTTC. Its translation is CASSISGGDDEQFF.

This chain uses TRBV21-1 with TRBJ1-1; the listed D gene, TRBD1, was not tested against the DNA. TRBV21-1 is shown as a pseudogene. This CDR3 has 16 residues. CDR3 amino acids: CASSFRGRGAKTEAFF. As DNA, the CDR3 is TGTGCCAGCAGTTTCAGGGGGCGCGGGGCAAAAACTGAAGCTTTCTTT.

This clone was seen a few times. The chain is built from TRBV11-2 and TRBJ1-1; no reliable D call. The CDR3 extends over 11 amino acids. In germline, CDR1 is SGHAT, CDR2 FQNNGV. V was pared by 5 bases and J by 12 bases, with 13 bases between. The CDR3 sequence is CASSRTTETFF. The CDR3 DNA follows: TGTGCCAGCAGCCGGACTACCGAGACTTTCTTT.

The chain carries TRBV11-2 and TRBJ2-2; TRBD2 aligns across 10 bases. V dropped 1 base and J dropped 1; count of bases not matched to a gene: 6. The CDR3 is made up of 18 amino acids. Looked up from germline, CDR1 is SGHAT and CDR2 is FQNNGV. DNA for the CDR3: TGTGCCAGCAGCTTAGTCCCAAGACTAGCGGGGAACACCGGGGAGCTGTTTTTT. Its translation is CASSLVPRLAGNTGELFF.

The chain recombines TRBV7-6 with TRBJ2-2; D unresolved. This CDR3 is built from 13 residues. CDR1 is SGHVS and CDR2 is FNYEAQ in the germline V gene. V lost 1 base to trimming and J lost 8 bases, with 8 bases between them. The CDR3 DNA reads as TGTGCCAGCAGCTTAGGGCCCAAGGGGGAGCTGTTTTTT. Translating it yields CASSLGPKGELFF.

J is TRBJ1-5 and V is TRBV19, with D perhaps TRBD1 (6 bases). CDR1 LNHDA and CDR2 SQIVND come from the germline V gene (reference sequence). V was cut by 5 bases and J by 2 bases, with 10 bases left in between. This CDR3 contains 14 residues. CDR3 nucleotide sequence: TGTGCCAGTAGTCCCCAGGGGCGCAATCAGCCCCAGCATTTT. Protein: CASSPQGRNQPQHF.

This clone was picked up a small number of times. The chain employs TRBV15 and TRBJ2-7; D possibly corresponds to TRBD2 (6 bases). There are 15 residues in the CDR3. Germline V gene sequence: CDR1 LNHNV, CDR2 YYDKDF (reference sequence). The V and J ends lost 0 bases and 0 bases respectively, with 9 bases between them. CDR3 sequence reads: CATSRDLGGSYEQYF. Here the CDR3 DNA reads TGTGCCACCAGCAGAGATCTCGGGGGCTCCTACGAGCAGTACTTC.

The J gene is TRBJ2-3, the V gene TRBV5-1; 15 bases line up with TRBD2. From germline, CDR1 is SGHRS and CDR2 YFSETQ. The V gene end was trimmed by 4 bases and the J gene end by 6 bases; junction bases not matched to a gene: 3. The CDR3 length is 15 residues. The CDR3 sequence is CASSEGTSGGDTQYF. For the CDR3, the DNA is TGCGCCAGCAGCGAAGGGACTAGCGGGGGGGATACGCAGTATTTT. The complete variable domain, with remaining parts taken from reference TRBV5-1 and TRBJ2-3, reads KAGVTQTPRYLIKTRGQQVTLSCSPISGHRSVSWYQQTPGQGLQFLFEYFSETQRNKGNFPGRFSGRQFSNSRSEMNVSTLELGDSALYLCASSEGTSGGDTQYFGPGTRLTVL.

The genes are TRBV4-2 and TRBJ2-7; 11 nucleotides line up with TRBD1. V lost 4 bases to trimming and J lost 6 bases; unmatched junction nucleotides: 2. CDR3 size: 13 residues. CDR1 and CDR2 (germline): LGHNA, YNFKEQ. The DNA of the CDR3 is TGTGCCAGCAGCCCGGACAGGGGGCGCGAGCAGTACTTC. This translates into CASSPDRGREQYF.

The chain employs TRBV5-5 and TRBJ1-6; the D gene is possibly TRBD1 (6 bases). Germline CDR1 reads SGHKS; CDR2 reads YYEKEE (reference sequence). The ends were cut back, 4 bases at V and 7 bases at J, with 18 bases in the middle. This CDR3 is 16 amino acids long. The chain's CDR3 is CASSPQGWALNSPLHF. In DNA form, the CDR3 reads TGTGCCAGCAGCCCACAGGGTTGGGCCTTAAATTCACCCCTCCACTTT.

This clone turned up a few times. This chain joins TRBV14 and TRBJ2-2; 7 positions agree with TRBD1. The V gene's germline CDR1 is SGHDN and CDR2 FVKESK. The V gene end was trimmed by 5 bases and the J gene end by 5 bases; junction bases not matched to a gene: 8. The length of the CDR3 is 15 residues. CDR3 in amino acids: CASSYRQGHTGELFF. In DNA form, the CDR3 reads TGTGCCAGCAGCTACAGACAGGGCCATACCGGGGAGCTGTTTTTT. The complete variable domain, with remaining parts taken from reference TRBV14 and TRBJ2-2, reads EAGVTQFPSHSVIEKGQTVTLRCDPISGHDNLYWYRRVMGKEIKFLLHFVKESKQDESGMPNNRFLAERTGGTYSTLKVQPAELEDSGVYFCASSYRQGHTGELFFGEGSRLTVL.

The V and J genes are TRBV6-5 and TRBJ2-7; 10 nucleotides line up with TRBD1. The CDR3 contains 13 residues. CDR1 MNHEY and CDR2 SVGAGI come from the germline V gene. Unmatched junction bases numbered 5, after V lost 6 bases and J lost 6 bases. This CDR3 reads CASSRQGAGEQYF. In DNA form, the CDR3 reads TGTGCCAGCAGCCGACAGGGGGCGGGCGAGCAGTACTTC.

The J gene is TRBJ2-1, the V gene TRBV6-6; no clear D. From germline, CDR1 is MNHNY and CDR2 SVGAGI (reference sequence). The CDR3 length is 12 residues. Between the trimmed V and J ends, which lost 6 bases and 4 bases, there was a span of 7 bases. CDR3 DNA sequence: TGTGCCAGCAGGCGGATATACAATGAGCAGTTCTTC. Its translation: CASRRIYNEQFF.

This chain connects TRBV4-1 to TRBJ1-1; 7 nucleotides agree with TRBD1. The junction had 17 bases not matched to a gene; V was cut back by 1 base and J by 0 bases. This CDR3 region has 20 residues. The germline V gene has CDR1 MGHRA and CDR2 YSYEKL. The CDR3 reads CASSQGGVEGAFMVNTEAFF. CDR3 nucleotide sequence: TGCGCCAGCAGCCAAGGAGGGGTGGAGGGGGCGTTTATGGTGAACACTGAAGCTTTCTTT.

The CDR3, as DNA: TGTGCCAGCAGCTTAGGACTGATCACAGATACGCAGTATTTT. Residues: CASSLGLITDTQYF. V gene TRBV7-3 combines with J gene TRBJ2-3; the D gene is possibly TRBD2 (5 bases). Per germline, CDR1 SGHTA and CDR2 FQGTGA. V lost 2 bases to trimming and J lost 2 bases, with 8 bases between them. The length of the CDR3 is 14 residues.

This clone showed up just a few times. V is TRBV9 and J is TRBJ2-5; 7 positions match TRBD2. The CDR3 consists of 14 residues. Germline CDR1 SGDLS, CDR2 YYNGEE. V shed 3 bases and J 3 bases; nucleotides not matched to a gene: 5. The CDR3, as DNA: TGTGCCAGCAGCGCAGCGGGGACCAAAGAGACCCAGTACTTC. Its translation is CASSAAGTKETQYF.

J is TRBJ1-2 and V is TRBV6-5; TRBD1 matches 9 bases. Per germline, CDR1 MNHEY and CDR2 SVGAGI. The trim removed 8 bases at V and 3 bases at J, leaving 7 bases unmatched. CDR3 size: 14 residues. The CDR3 DNA is TGTGCCAGCGTAACCGGGACAGGGTACTATGGCTACACCTTC. Residues: CASVTGTGYYGYTF.

About this clone itself: At one of its ends the junction is not consistent with the germline gene, which may arise from a read error. This rearrangement joins TRBV6-5 to TRBJ1-2, with D possibly TRBD1 on 5 matching bases. The V gene's germline CDR1 is MNHEY and CDR2 SVGAGI. The CDR3 sequence is 11 residues long. CDR3 nucleotide sequence: TGTGCCAGCTTCTTCCGCGGACACCCTCACTTC. This encodes CASFFRGHPHF.

This clone was found a few times. The chain recombines TRBV7-2 with TRBJ2-7; D gene ambiguous. Germline-derived CDR1 and CDR2 are SGHTA and FQGNSA. Trimming took 1 base from V and 5 from J, leaving 9 bases between them. This CDR3 region has 13 residues. CDR3 sequence: CASSLDLYDEQYF. DNA of the CDR3: TGTGCCAGCAGCTTAGACCTATACGACGAGCAGTACTTC.

The chain uses TRBV7-9 and TRBJ2-6; D is undetermined. This CDR3 spans 17 amino acids. V shed 2 bases and J shed 0 bases, with 11 bases lying between them. CDR1 is SEHNR and CDR2 is FQNEAQ in the germline V gene (reference sequence). The CDR3 DNA sequence: TGTGCCAGCAGCTTACCTCCCAGGTTCTCTGGGGCCAACGTCCTGACTTTC. Translating it yields CASSLPPRFSGANVLTF.

The chain joins TRBV27 to TRBJ2-1; 8 positions agree with TRBD1. The CDR3 runs to 14 residues. Germline-derived CDR1 and CDR2 are MNHEY and SMNVEV (reference sequence). Trimming took 5 bases from V and 8 from J; bases not matched to a gene: 8. The CDR3 loop is CASSPRTGMDEQFF. The CDR3 coding sequence is TGTGCCAGCAGTCCGAGGACAGGGATGGATGAGCAGTTCTTC.

In nucleotides, the CDR3 is TGCGCCAGCAGCTTGTTGGGGGCTCCGACCTACGAGCAGTACTTC. Amino acids: CASSLLGAPTYEQYF. The gene calls are TRBV5-1 and TRBJ2-7, with D possibly matching TRBD1 (6 bases). This CDR3 spans 15 amino acids. V shed 1 base and J shed 2 bases, with 13 bases lying between them. The germline gives CDR1 SGHRS, CDR2 YFSETQ.

The V and J genes are TRBV5-1 and TRBJ2-2; TRBD2 is a possible D gene (6 bases). V dropped 5 bases and J dropped 5 bases, with 10 bases sitting between them. Germline V CDR1 and CDR2: SGHRS, YFSETQ. The CDR3 is 13 amino acids. CDR3 nucleotide sequence: TGCGCCAGCAGGCCGGGGGTAACCGGGGAGCTGTTTTTT. Amino acid sequence: CASRPGVTGELFF.

V and J are TRBV4-2 and TRBJ2-2; 15 bases are shared with TRBD2. This CDR3 contains 20 residues. The trim removed 3 bases at V and 5 bases at J, leaving 13 bases unmatched. Germline loops: CDR1 LGHNA, CDR2 YNFKEQ. The CDR3, as DNA: TGTGCCAGCAGCCACCGTAGGGGACTAGCGGGGGGCCTGAGGACCGGGGAGCTGTTTTTT. Residues: CASSHRRGLAGGLRTGELFF.

The chain couples TRBV5-1 to TRBJ2-1, with 7 bases that match TRBD2. Looked up from germline, CDR1 is SGHRS and CDR2 is YFSETQ. The CDR3 has 14 residues. V dropped 0 bases and J dropped 6; count of bases not matched to a gene: 3. CDR3 sequence: CASSLGTRANEQFF. The CDR3 nucleotides read TGCGCCAGCAGCTTGGGGACTAGGGCCAATGAGCAGTTCTTC.